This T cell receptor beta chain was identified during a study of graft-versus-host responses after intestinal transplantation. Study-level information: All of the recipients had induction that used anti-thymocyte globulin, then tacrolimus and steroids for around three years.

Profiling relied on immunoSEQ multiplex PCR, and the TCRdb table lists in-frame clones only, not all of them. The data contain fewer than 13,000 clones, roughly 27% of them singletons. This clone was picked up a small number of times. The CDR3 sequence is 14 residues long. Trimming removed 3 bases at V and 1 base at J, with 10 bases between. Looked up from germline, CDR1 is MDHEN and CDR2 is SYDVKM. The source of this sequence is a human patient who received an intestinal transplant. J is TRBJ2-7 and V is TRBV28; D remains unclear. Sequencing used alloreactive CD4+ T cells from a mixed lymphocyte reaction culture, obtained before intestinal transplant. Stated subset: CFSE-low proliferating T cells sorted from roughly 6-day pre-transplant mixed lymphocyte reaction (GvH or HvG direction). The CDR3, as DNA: TGTGCCAGCAGTTTCAGTTCGATATCCTACGAGCAGTACTTC. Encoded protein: CASSFSSISYEQYF.